Listed here are 20 T cell receptor beta chains from one sample, sequenced in a study of Ad26.COV2.S vaccination and SARS-CoV-2 variants. Treatment noted: 15 to 20 received Ad26.COV2.S at low or high dose, single or two shots; 5 received placebo; per-sample allocation not given. Repertoires come from day 63 after the first vaccine or placebo injection. Sequencing was performed with immunoSEQ multiplex PCR; in TCRdb, only in-frame clones are kept and a portion is missing. The table includes more than 300,000 clones, about 86% detected once. The sequences come from peripheral blood, collected in a trial of Ad26.COV2.S vaccine versus placebo. Source of these receptors: a person aged 18 to 59 who received the Ad26.COV2.S COVID-19 vaccine or a placebo.

The chain carries TRBV6-5 and TRBJ1-2; TRBD1 matches at 9 bases. The length of the CDR3 is 15 residues. The V and J ends lost 4 bases and 4 bases, in that order; junction bases with no gene match: 7. Germline V lookup: CDR1 MNHEY, CDR2 SVGAGI. CDR3 nucleotide sequence: TGTGCCAGCAGTTTTACAGGGGGCTCTAGCTATGGCTACACCTTC. It specifies CASSFTGGSSYGYTF.

This sequence joins TRBV6-2 or TRBV6-3 and TRBJ2-2; 8 bases fit TRBD2. V gave up 4 bases and J gave up 2 bases; unmatched junction bases: 6. Germline CDR1 and CDR2: MNHEY and SVGEGT. The CDR3 length is 16 residues. The CDR3 protein is CASSFSGTSNTGELFF. Here the CDR3 DNA reads TGTGCCAGCAGTTTTTCCGGGACTAGTAACACCGGGGAGCTGTTTTTT.

About this clone itself: One end of the junction is discordant with germline, which a read error may explain. The V gene is TRBV7-2, the J gene TRBJ1-5; 10 nucleotides line up with TRBD1. The CDR3 sequence is 13 residues long. The germline gives CDR1 SGHTA, CDR2 FQGNSA. Here the CDR3 DNA reads TGTGCCAGCAGCTCCTACCCCGGGACAGGGGAGTATTTT. Encoded protein: CASSSYPGTGEYF.

The CDR3 region is CASSFDDGSTEAFF. DNA of the CDR3: TGTGCCAGCAGTTTCGACGACGGGAGCACTGAAGCTTTCTTT. The gene calls are TRBV6-6 and TRBJ1-1; D gene unclear. The CDR3 is 14 amino acids. Germline CDR1 is MNHNY and CDR2 is SVGAGI (reference sequence). Trimming pared 4 bases from V and 4 bases from J, leaving 13 bases between.

The chain employs TRBV18 and TRBJ1-3; D not resolved. The germline CDR1 and CDR2 sequences are KGHSH and LQKENI. V lost 3 bases and J 0 bases, leaving 9 bases between the germline ends. This CDR3 region has 15 residues. CDR3: CASSPGRDSGNTIYF. The CDR3 coding sequence is TGTGCCAGCTCACCGGGGAGAGACTCTGGAAACACCATATATTTT.

The chain uses TRBV5-4 and TRBJ1-1; 8 bases align to TRBD1. Trimming cost V 1 base and J 1 base; bases outside gene matches: 3. This CDR3 region has 15 residues. The germline V gene has CDR1 SGHNT and CDR2 YYREEE (reference sequence). CDR3 sequence: CASSLPGQANTEAFF. For the CDR3, the DNA is TGTGCCAGCAGCTTGCCGGGACAGGCGAACACTGAAGCTTTCTTT.

This clone was found a few times. The V and J genes are TRBV25-1 and TRBJ1-5, with a tentative D call TRBD1 (5 bases). Trimming shortened V by 1 base and J by 3 bases, and 13 bases separated the two germline ends. The CDR3 runs 16 residues. Germline CDR1 MGHDK, CDR2 SYGVNS. In DNA, the CDR3 is TGTGCCAGCAGTGAATCCACAGGCCGTAACAATCAGCCCCAGCATTTT. Translation: CASSESTGRNNQPQHF. The variable domain in full, completed from reference TRBV25-1 and TRBJ1-5, reads EADIYQTPRYLVIGTGKKITLECSQTMGHDKMYWYQQDPGMELHLIHYSYGVNSTEKGDLSSESTVSRIRTEHFPLTLESARPSHTSQYLCASSESTGRNNQPQHFGDGTRLSIL.

The chain couples TRBV7-3 to TRBJ2-3; D gene ambiguous. This CDR3 region has 14 residues. Per germline, CDR1 SGHTA and CDR2 FQGTGA. Trimming cost V 3 bases and J 0 bases, with 7 bases left between them. CDR3 amino acids: CASSFGFSTDTQYF. CDR3 nucleotide sequence: TGTGCCAGCAGCTTCGGCTTTAGCACAGATACGCAGTATTTT.

CDR3 loop: CAISGGTVQETQYF. The CDR3 nucleotides read TGTGCCATCAGTGGAGGGACGGTCCAAGAGACCCAGTACTTC. This chain connects TRBV10-3 to TRBJ2-5; D might be TRBD1 or TRBD2, each matching 5 bases. The CDR3 runs 14 residues. The germline V gene encodes CDR1 ENHRY and CDR2 SYGVKD. Trimming took off 4 bases at V and 1 base at J, with 10 bases between the two ends.

This chain uses TRBV2 with TRBJ1-2, with D hard to call. The germline V gene has CDR1 SNHLY and CDR2 FYNNEI. Trimming removed 5 bases at V and 1 base at J, with 11 bases between. The CDR3 has 14 residues. DNA of the CDR3: TGTGCCAGCAGTCGCTCCACGGGTAACTATGGCTACACCTTC. Its translation is CASSRSTGNYGYTF.

This chain uses TRBV5-4 with TRBJ1-1, with 7 bases aligning to TRBD1. The CDR3 has 15 residues. From germline, CDR1 is SGHNT and CDR2 YYREEE (reference sequence). The trim removed 4 bases at V and 7 bases at J, leaving 13 bases unmatched. This chain's CDR3 is CASSGGQPLVDEAFF. CDR3 nucleotide sequence: TGTGCCAGCAGCGGGGGACAGCCCCTGGTGGATGAAGCTTTCTTT.

This chain joins TRBV6-6 and TRBJ2-1; perhaps TRBD1 as D (5 bases). The ends were cut back, 0 bases at V and 7 bases at J, with 13 bases in the middle. The length of the CDR3 is 15 residues. CDR1 is MNHNY and CDR2 is SVGAGI in the germline V gene (reference sequence). The CDR3 reads CASSYSFQGTNEQFF. The CDR3 bases are TGTGCCAGCAGTTACTCGTTCCAGGGTACGAATGAGCAGTTCTTC.

This clone came up once. The V and J genes are TRBV4-1 and TRBJ2-1; no definite D call. The CDR3 contains 14 residues. The germline V gene has CDR1 MGHRA and CDR2 YSYEKL. V gave up 0 bases and J gave up 7 bases, with 10 bases separating them. DNA of the CDR3: TGCGCCAGCAGCCAAGATGTGTCTTCGAATGAGCAGTTCTTC. Encoded protein: CASSQDVSSNEQFF.

The V call is TRBV6-7, the J call TRBJ1-4; D remains unclear. TRBV6-7 is annotated as an ORF whose role is uncertain. V lost 6 bases to trimming and J lost 8 bases, with 16 bases between them. The CDR3 totals 14 residues. DNA for the CDR3: TGTGCCAGCAGGTCCCCACTAGGAACCGAAAAACTGTTTTTT. The encoded protein is CASRSPLGTEKLFF.

V usage is TRBV4-2 and J usage is TRBJ2-7; TRBD1 matches 9 bases. V dropped 0 bases and J dropped 2; count of bases not matched to a gene: 11. This CDR3 comprises 18 residues. Germline V gene lookup returns CDR1 LGHNA and CDR2 YNFKEQ. CDR3 bases: TGTGCCAGCAGCCAAGAGAGTCTAGTTACAGGGGGCGCCTACGAGCAGTACTTC. This sequence encodes CASSQESLVTGGAYEQYF.

This sequence joins TRBV6-5 and TRBJ1-3, with 11 positions matching TRBD1. Germline V gives CDR1 MNHEY, CDR2 SVGAGI. This CDR3 spans 14 amino acids. V lost 6 bases and J lost 3; bases outside the gene matches: 1. CDR3 nucleotide sequence: TGTGCCAGCAGGGGGACAGGGGGTGGAAACACCATATATTTT. Amino acids: CASRGTGGGNTIYF.

About this clone: Distinct nucleotide sequences in the sample also encode this CDR3. The chain uses TRBV5-1 and TRBJ2-2; D is possibly TRBD2 (5 bases). Deletions cut 2 bases from V and 1 base from J, with 6 bases between. The CDR3 sequence is 14 residues long. Germline V CDR1 and CDR2: SGHRS, YFSETQ. CDR3 in amino acids: CASSLEGNTGELFF. DNA of the CDR3: TGCGCCAGCAGCTTAGAGGGGAACACCGGGGAGCTGTTTTTT. The variable domain in full, completed from reference TRBV5-1 and TRBJ2-2, reads KAGVTQTPRYLIKTRGQQVTLSCSPISGHRSVSWYQQTPGQGLQFLFEYFSETQRNKGNFPGRFSGRQFSNSRSEMNVSTLELGDSALYLCASSLEGNTGELFFGEGSRLTVL.

J is TRBJ2-1 and V is TRBV3-1 (or the pseudogene TRBV3-2), with 8 bases identical to TRBD2. The CDR3 loop spans 20 amino acids. J gave up 4 bases and V 1 base, and 18 bases lay outside the gene matches. Germline V gene data show CDR1 as LGHDT and CDR2 as YNNKEL (reference sequence). This chain's CDR3 is CASSQVAGGLSETAYNEQFF. CDR3 coding DNA: TGTGCCAGCAGCCAAGTTGCGGGGGGACTCTCCGAAACAGCGTACAATGAGCAGTTCTTC.

The rearrangement links TRBV5-4 to TRBJ2-5; possibly TRBD2 for D (6 bases). CDR3 size: 13 residues. Per the germline V gene, CDR1 is SGHNT and CDR2 is YYREEE (reference sequence). With 7 bases removed from V and 3 bases from J, the gap between germline ends came to 13 bases. The CDR3 DNA reads as TGTGCCAGCGGCGCGGGGATAAAAGAGACCCAGTACTTC. Amino acid sequence: CASGAGIKETQYF.

The genes are TRBV19 and TRBJ1-6; 8 nucleotides match TRBD1. The CDR3 spans 14 residues. Trimming took 7 bases from V and 9 from J; bases not matched to a gene: 8. Per the germline V gene, CDR1 is LNHDA and CDR2 is SQIVND (reference sequence). CDR3: CASTSGGSSSPLHF. In nucleotides, the CDR3 is TGTGCCAGTACCTCAGGGGGCAGCTCTTCACCCCTCCACTTT. Full variable domain (remainder filled in from reference TRBV19 and TRBJ1-6): DGGITQSPKYLFRKEGQNVTLSCEQNLNHDAMYWYRQDPGQGLRLIYYSQIVNDFQKGDIAEGYSVSREKKESFPLTVTSAQKNPTAFYLCASTSGGSSSPLHFGNGTRLTVT.